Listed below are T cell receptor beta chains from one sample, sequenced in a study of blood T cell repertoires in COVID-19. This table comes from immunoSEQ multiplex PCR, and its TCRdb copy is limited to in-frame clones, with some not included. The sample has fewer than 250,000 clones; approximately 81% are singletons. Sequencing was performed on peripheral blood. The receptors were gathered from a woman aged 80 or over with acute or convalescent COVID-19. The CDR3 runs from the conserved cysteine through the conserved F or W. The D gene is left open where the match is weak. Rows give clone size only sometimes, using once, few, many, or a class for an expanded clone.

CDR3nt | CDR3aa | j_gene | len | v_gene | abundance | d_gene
TGTGCCAGCAGCTTAGGTGTAACAGGGAACTACGAGCAGTACTTC | CASSLGVTGNYEQYF | TRBJ2-7 | 15 | TRBV11-2 | - | -
TGTGCCAGCAGTTACTGGGACGGGAGAGAGCAGTACTTC | CASSYWDGREQYF | TRBJ2-7 | 13 | TRBV6-2/TRBV6-3 | - | -
TGTGCCAGCAGCCAATTAGCAACTAATGAAAAACTGTTTTTT | CASSQLATNEKLFF | TRBJ1-4 | 14 | TRBV7-2 | - | -
TGTGCCATCAGTGACCCGGCCCAAACAGATGATTCCTACGAGCAGTACTTC | CAISDPAQTDDSYEQYF | TRBJ2-7 | 17 | TRBV10-3 | - | -
TGCGCCAGCAGCCGGGCTCTTAGCGGGGGGAATTCTGGGGCCAACGTCCTGACTTTC | CASSRALSGGNSGANVLTF | TRBJ2-6 | 19 | TRBV4-3 | few | TRBD2
TGCGCCAGCAGCCAAGAGGTTACTAGCGGGGGCACAGATACGCAGTATTTT | CASSQEVTSGGTDTQYF | TRBJ2-3 | 17 | TRBV4-1 | few | TRBD2
TGTGCCAGCAGTTTATCAGGAGGGGTGGACGAGCAGTACTTC | CASSLSGGVDEQYF | TRBJ2-7 | 14 | TRBV28 | - | -
TGTGCCAGCAGCCAATCAGCGACAGGGATTAACTATGGCTACACCTTC | CASSQSATGINYGYTF | TRBJ1-2 | 16 | TRBV16 | - | TRBD1
TGTGCCACCGGGGGGTCTAGCGGGACGCGAGAGACCCAGTACTTC | CATGGSSGTRETQYF | TRBJ2-5 | 15 | TRBV24-1 | once | TRBD2
TGTGCCAGCAGTTCCGCCCCGGGGTCTGGAAACACCATATATTTT | CASSSAPGSGNTIYF | TRBJ1-3 | 15 | TRBV27 | - | -
TGTGCCAGCAGCGAGCCCCCGGGACAGTCCTCCTACGAGCAGTACTTC | CASSEPPGQSSYEQYF | TRBJ2-7 | 16 | TRBV21-1 | - | -
TGTGCCAGCTCCGCCGTCCTAGCGGGATCCGAGACCCAGTACTTC | CASSAVLAGSETQYF | TRBJ2-5 | 15 | TRBV18 | few | TRBD2
TGTGCCAGTAGTATAAGTGCGACAGTTTATAATTCACCCCTCCACTTT | CASSISATVYNSPLHF | TRBJ1-6 | 16 | TRBV19 | - | -
TGCGCCAGCAGTGCTCTAGCGGGAAGGGAGCAGTACTTC | CASSALAGREQYF | TRBJ2-7 | 13 | TRBV10-1 | few | TRBD2
TGCAGCGTTGAAGATCTGGACTTCGATCGCACAGATACGCAGTATTTT | CSVEDLDFDRTDTQYF | TRBJ2-3 | 16 | TRBV29-1 | - | -
TGCGCCAGCAGCCAGGCTATTACAGGGTCTGGAAACACCATATATTTT | CASSQAITGSGNTIYF | TRBJ1-3 | 16 | TRBV4-3 | - | -
TGTGCCAGCAGCTTATCCCAGGGGGACAGTAACGAGCAGTACTTC | CASSLSQGDSNEQYF | TRBJ2-7 | 15 | TRBV7-9 | - | TRBD1
TGTGCCAGCAGCTTAGCGCTCCCTAGCGTAGCTAGCACAGATACGCAGTATTTT | CASSLALPSVASTDTQYF | TRBJ2-3 | 18 | TRBV7-8 | - | -
TGTGCCAGCATTTCCCAGGAGAACACTGAAGCTTTCTTT | CASISQENTEAFF | TRBJ1-1 | 13 | TRBV2 | once | -
TGTGCCAGCAGCTTAGGGGACAGGGGCGTCACTGAAGCTTTCTTT | CASSLGDRGVTEAFF | TRBJ1-1 | 15 | TRBV7-2 | - | TRBD1
TGTGCCATCAGTCTGGGGCTAGGAAACACCATATATTTT | CAISLGLGNTIYF | TRBJ1-3 | 13 | TRBV10-3 | many | -
TGTGCAGCACGGGGAGGGCTCATGGATTCACCCCTCCACTTT | CAARGGLMDSPLHF | TRBJ1-6 | 14 | TRBV18 | - | -
TGTGCCAGCAGCTTAGGGGCAGGGGACGCTTACCCCCATTCACCCCTCCACTTT | CASSLGAGDAYPHSPLHF | TRBJ1-6 | 18 | TRBV11-2 | few | -
TGCGCCAGCTCACGGGACAGGGGAGATCAAGAGACCCAGTACTTC | CASSRDRGDQETQYF | TRBJ2-5 | 15 | TRBV5-1 | few | TRBD1
TGTGCCAGCAGCCCGACAGGGCAGGACACCGGGGAGCTGTTTTTT | CASSPTGQDTGELFF | TRBJ2-2 | 15 | TRBV7-3 | - | TRBD1
TGTGCCAGCAGTTCACGGGGACTAGCGGGCACAGATACGCAGTATTTT | CASSSRGLAGTDTQYF | TRBJ2-3 | 16 | TRBV27 | once | TRBD2
TGTGCCAGCAGCGCGACAGGGGGCTATGGCTACACCTTC | CASSATGGYGYTF | TRBJ1-2 | 13 | TRBV7-3 | - | TRBD1
TGTGCCAGCAGCGGGGGGCCATCACACCTAATTGGAAACACCATATATTTT | CASSGGPSHLIGNTIYF | TRBJ1-3 | 17 | TRBV9 | - | -
TGTGCCAGCAGCCAAAATGGACAGATTAATGAAAAACTGTTTTTT | CASSQNGQINEKLFF | TRBJ1-4 | 15 | TRBV3-1/TRBV3-2 | - | -
TGTGCCAGCAGGCTAGCGGGGGGAGCGATGGGCACCGGGGAGCTGTTTTTT | CASRLAGGAMGTGELFF | TRBJ2-2 | 17 | TRBV7-3 | - | TRBD2
TGTGCCAGTAGCGGGACAGGCGAACGGGGTGAAAAACTGTTTTTT | CASSGTGERGEKLFF | TRBJ1-4 | 15 | TRBV19 | - | TRBD1